Listed below are T cell receptor beta chains from one sample, sequenced in a study of cytomegalovirus exposure and HLA in healthy donors. Profiling relied on immunoSEQ multiplex PCR, and the TCRdb table lists in-frame clones only, not all of them. The sample yields under 300,000 clones, 90% seen once. Input material: PBMCs. These TCRs come from a woman younger than 35 in good health and CMV-seronegative. CDR3s include the opening cysteine and the closing phenylalanine or tryptophan. The order of the fields is J gene, D gene, clone size, V gene, CDR3 DNA, CDR3 protein. The D gene is left open where the match is weak. Not all rows give a size; the values are once, few, many and, for expanded clones, a class.

TRBJ2-2,.,.,TRBV5-1,TGCGCCAGCAGCTCGACACTTCCGAACACCGGGGAGCTGTTTTTT,CASSSTLPNTGELFF
TRBJ2-1,TRBD2,once,TRBV2,TGTGCCAGCAGTGACCGTGGCGGGGGGTTCTATGAGCAGTTCTTC,CASSDRGGGFYEQFF
TRBJ2-7,.,.,TRBV27,TGTGCCAGCAGTTTAGTGGCTAGCAGCTACGAGCAGTACTTC,CASSLVASSYEQYF
TRBJ1-1,.,.,TRBV29-1,TGCAGCGTTGTCAGGCAGGGTGAAGCTTTCTTT,CSVVRQGEAFF
TRBJ2-5,TRBD2,.,TRBV4-2,TGTGCCAGCAGCCAAGTACAAACTAGCGGGGGGTTTCAAGAGACCCAGTACTTC,CASSQVQTSGGFQETQYF
TRBJ2-7,TRBD1,.,TRBV5-1,TGCGCCAGCACCCCAATCCCAGGGGGTAGCTCCTACGAGCAGTACTTC,CASTPIPGGSSYEQYF
TRBJ1-2,.,once,TRBV28,TGTGCCAGCCTGAGCAGGGGTATTAACTATGGCTACACCTTC,CASLSRGINYGYTF
TRBJ1-5,.,.,TRBV7-6,TGTGCCAGCAGCTTAGCTGCCCCGGGCACAGGGTACCAGCCCCAGCATTTT,CASSLAAPGTGYQPQHF
TRBJ1-1,.,few,TRBV2,TGTGCCAGCAGTGAAGGGCATCTGAACACTGAAGCTTTCTTT,CASSEGHLNTEAFF
TRBJ2-7,TRBD1,.,TRBV18,TGTGCCAGCTCACGGGGACAGGGGGCTTACGAGCAGTACTTC,CASSRGQGAYEQYF
TRBJ2-6,TRBD1,.,TRBV4-2,TGTGCCAGCAGCCAAGACTGGACAGGGTCTGGGGCCAACGTCCTGACTTTC,CASSQDWTGSGANVLTF
TRBJ1-5,.,.,TRBV5-6,TGTGCCAGCAGCCTTTTTGGACAGTATAGCAATCAGCCCCAGCATTTT,CASSLFGQYSNQPQHF
TRBJ2-2,.,.,TRBV18,TGTGCCAGCTCACCGACACTGGCACGAGATTCCATCTCCGGGGAGCTGTTTTTT,CASSPTLARDSISGELFF
TRBJ2-2,TRBD1,.,TRBV7-2,TGTGCCAGCAGCTTAGTTCCCTCAGGGGGCAATACCGGGGAGCTGTTTTTT,CASSLVPSGGNTGELFF
TRBJ2-1,.,.,TRBV5-1,TGCGCCAGCAGCTATACACCAGACAATGAGCAGTTCTTC,CASSYTPDNEQFF
TRBJ2-3,TRBD1,.,TRBV9,TGTGCCAGCAGCAGCGACAGGGAATCCACAGATACGCAGTATTTT,CASSSDRESTDTQYF
TRBJ2-7,TRBD1,.,TRBV9,TGTGCCAGCAGCGCAGAGACAGGGGACTACGAGCAGTACTTC,CASSAETGDYEQYF
TRBJ2-6,TRBD1,.,TRBV5-4,TGTGCCAGCAGCCACAGGGGTGGCGGGGCCAACGTCCTGACTTTC,CASSHRGGGANVLTF
TRBJ1-2,TRBD1,.,TRBV4-2,TGTGCCAGCAGCCATGTAACGGGACAGTCTAACTATGGCTACACCTTC,CASSHVTGQSNYGYTF
TRBJ2-1,TRBD2,.,TRBV9,TGTGCCAGCAGCGGATCTCTAGCGGGGGCATATGAGCAGTTCTTC,CASSGSLAGAYEQFF
TRBJ2-3,.,.,TRBV18,TGTGCCAGCTCACCTCTACCTGCCGCATCAGATACGCAGTATTTT,CASSPLPAASDTQYF
TRBJ1-3,.,.,TRBV18,TGTGCCAGCTCGCCCCCGGGGGGCCGCTCTGGAAACACCATATATTTT,CASSPPGGRSGNTIYF
TRBJ2-3,.,.,TRBV7-6,TGTGCCAGCAGCTTAGCACAGTTGGCAGATACGCAGTATTTT,CASSLAQLADTQYF
TRBJ2-1,.,.,TRBV7-6,TGTGCCAGCAGCTTAGATGGACAGCCCCTAGGGCAGTTCTTC,CASSLDGQPLGQFF
TRBJ1-2,.,few,TRBV30,TGTGCCTGGAGTCCCCAGACAGGCTATGGCTACACCTTC,CAWSPQTGYGYTF
TRBJ2-1,.,.,TRBV6-5,TGTGCCAGCAGTTACTCGGCGACATATACCAATGAGCAGTTCTTC,CASSYSATYTNEQFF
TRBJ1-2,TRBD1,.,TRBV4-1,TGCGCCAGCAGCCTAGGACAGGGTGGTGGCTACACCTTC,CASSLGQGGGYTF
TRBJ2-1,TRBD1,.,TRBV11-3,TGTGCCAGCAGCCCTAGGACAGGGATCGATGAGCAGTTCTTC,CASSPRTGIDEQFF
TRBJ2-4,TRBD1,.,TRBV27,TGTGCCAGCAGTCAGGGGACAGATCTAGCCAAAAACATTCAGTACTTC,CASSQGTDLAKNIQYF
TRBJ1-1,.,.,TRBV7-8,TGTGCCAGCAGCTTATTGGTCGAGGTGAACACTGAAGCTTTCTTT,CASSLLVEVNTEAFF
TRBJ2-1,TRBD1,.,TRBV20-1,TGCAGTGCTAGATTTCAGGGGGCAAAATTCTTC,CSARFQGAKFF
TRBJ2-5,.,.,TRBV18,TGTGCCAGCTCACCCCCCGGTGGAGAGACCCAGTACTTC,CASSPPGGETQYF
TRBJ2-3,TRBD1,.,TRBV28,TGTGCCAGCAGTTGGGACAGGGGTACAGATACGCAGTATTTT,CASSWDRGTDTQYF
TRBJ2-7,TRBD1,.,TRBV5-1,TGCGCCAGCAGCGGGGACAGCACCTACGAGCAGTACTTC,CASSGDSTYEQYF
TRBJ1-1,TRBD1,.,TRBV11-2,TGTGCCAGCACCCTCGACAGGGACACTGAAGCTTTCTTT,CASTLDRDTEAFF
TRBJ2-6,.,.,TRBV27,TGTGCCAGCAGTTTATGGCCTCCTGGGGCCAACGTCCTGACTTTC,CASSLWPPGANVLTF
TRBJ2-3,TRBD1,.,TRBV11-2,TGTGCCAGCAGCGCCCGGGACAGGGGGTCCCTACGAAGCACAGATACGCAGTATTTT,CASSARDRGSLRSTDTQYF
TRBJ1-6,.,.,TRBV19,TGTGCCAGTAGTCGGGGGAATAATTCACCCCTCCACTTT,CASSRGNNSPLHF
TRBJ1-5,.,.,TRBV29-1,TGCAGCGTTTCAGGGGTAAGGGATCAGCCCCAGCATTTT,CSVSGVRDQPQHF
TRBJ2-1,TRBD2,.,TRBV30,TGTGCCTGGAGTAGCGGGGGGGCCAGTGAGCAGTTCTTC,CAWSSGGASEQFF
TRBJ2-2,TRBD2,.,TRBV5-8,TGTGCCAGCAGCTTTAGCGGGGGGGCGCGCACCGGGGAGCTGTTTTTT,CASSFSGGARTGELFF
TRBJ1-2,TRBD1,.,TRBV28,TGTGCCAGCACTGCCCAGGGGGCAACTAACTATGGCTACACCTTC,CASTAQGATNYGYTF
TRBJ1-6,.,.,TRBV28,TGTGCCAGCAGTTCTGGGGTAGGGGATTCACCCCTCCACTTT,CASSSGVGDSPLHF
TRBJ1-2,TRBD1,.,TRBV23-1,TGCGCCAGCCCGACAGGGGAACGGAACCAACAAGTCTATGGCTACACCTTC,CASPTGERNQQVYGYTF
TRBJ2-1,.,many,TRBV6-4,TGTGCCAGCAGTGGGGGACTCGAAGAAGGCAATGAGCAGTTCTTC,CASSGGLEEGNEQFF
TRBJ1-6,TRBD1,few,TRBV28,TGTGCCAGCAGTTCAGGACAGGGATGGTCACCCCTCCACTTT,CASSSGQGWSPLHF
TRBJ2-7,.,.,TRBV7-2,TGTGCCAGCACCCCCGGACTTGGGCTTGAGCAGTACTTC,CASTPGLGLEQYF